This entry describes one TCR beta chain. Its antigen is not identified. Combining a sample-barcoded 5' primer with a J-beta primer mix, a second PCR ran for about 7 to 11 cycles. TCRdb processed the 5' RACE reads anew with MiXCR; each CDR3 protein has one entry. The sample carries hundreds of thousands of distinct CDR3 sequences, around 42% recorded once. The data derive from a study of blood T cells in healthy people across ages. Looked up from germline, CDR1 is MNHEY and CDR2 is SVGEGT. The CDR3 runs to 15 residues. Unmatched junction bases numbered 8, after V lost 4 bases and J lost 7 bases. Points from the study as a whole: Changes in expanded clonotypes were possibly confounded, as the CMV status of donors was unknown.

Russia was home to the donors, healthy Caucasian individuals aged roughly 6 to 100. Each sample gave at least 6.5 million isolated PBMCs. The TCR was taken from a man aged 55-75 years in good health. J is TRBJ1-4 and V is TRBV6-2 or TRBV6-3; 8 positions agree with TRBD1. The specimen sequenced was blood. In nucleotides, the CDR3 is TGTGCCAGCAGTTCCGGGGACAGGAAGAGTGAAAAACTGTTTTTT. It translates to CASSSGDRKSEKLFF.